Listed below are T cell receptor beta chains from one sample, sequenced in a study of cytomegalovirus exposure and HLA in healthy donors. TCRdb keeps only in-frame clones here, not all; method: immunoSEQ multiplex PCR. The table shows 150,000 or so clones, with about 72% occurring only once. Sequenced sample: PBMCs. These receptors were taken from a man aged 50 to 60 in good health and CMV-seropositive. The CDR3 runs from the conserved cysteine through the conserved F or W. The order of the fields is J gene, V gene, CDR3 protein.

>TRBJ2-3|TRBV7-3
CASSLSASGPSTDTQYF
>TRBJ2-7|TRBV7-2
CASSFGSGTPYEQYF
>TRBJ1-2|TRBV4-3
CASSQDRANYGYTF
>TRBJ2-7|TRBV10-3
CAIMEGGQYYEQYF
>TRBJ1-1|TRBV15
CATSMRQANTEAFF
>TRBJ1-4|TRBV6-6
CASSYGYRDGGEKLFF
>-|TRBV5-1
CASSLIRGYEQYF
>TRBJ2-2|TRBV5-1
CASSTGLAGGVTGELFF
>TRBJ1-1|TRBV19
CASSPSDRDTEAFF
>TRBJ1-4|TRBV10-3
CAISEGSGQTNEKLFF
>TRBJ2-3|TRBV7-9
CASSLVGGGLTDTQYF
>TRBJ2-1|TRBV6-5
CASGLAGVLNEQFF
>TRBJ1-1|TRBV7-3
CASSSTPGQGHTEAFF
>TRBJ1-6|TRBV6-5
CASRWTGGSSPLHF
>TRBJ2-3|TRBV2
CASRSGTNTDTQYF
>TRBJ1-3|TRBV4-3
CASSQLLSSGNTIYF
>TRBJ1-2|TRBV9
CASSAGQGPFNYGYTF
>TRBJ1-4|TRBV18
CASSPKDRGNEKLFF
>TRBJ1-1|TRBV5-1
CASSLQPGGMNTEAFF
>TRBJ2-3|TRBV11-3
CASSRFPGQGEGTQYF
>TRBJ2-7|TRBV21-1
CASSKEEGYEQYF
>TRBJ2-2|TRBV6-4
CASSQDYFAGELFF
>TRBJ1-1|TRBV27
CASSSDVRVTEAFF
>TRBJ2-3|TRBV18
CASSPPLDRNTDTQYF
>TRBJ1-1|TRBV6-5
CASSYGAALEAFF
>TRBJ1-2|TRBV7-8
CASSLNRGNSDGYTF
>TRBJ2-7|TRBV12-5
CASGLVPTTGRTVEQYF
>TRBJ2-6|TRBV7-6
CASSLPGVRERGGGANVLTF
>TRBJ2-5|TRBV4-3
CASSQDVASSSGGQYQETQYF
>TRBJ1-1|TRBV10-3
CAISDRGGNTEAFF
>TRBJ2-5|TRBV7-2
CASSLVAWGDVQTQYF
>TRBJ2-7|TRBV7-2
CASSPDRGRYEQYF
>TRBJ2-7|TRBV7-2
CASSFTGGLDEQYF